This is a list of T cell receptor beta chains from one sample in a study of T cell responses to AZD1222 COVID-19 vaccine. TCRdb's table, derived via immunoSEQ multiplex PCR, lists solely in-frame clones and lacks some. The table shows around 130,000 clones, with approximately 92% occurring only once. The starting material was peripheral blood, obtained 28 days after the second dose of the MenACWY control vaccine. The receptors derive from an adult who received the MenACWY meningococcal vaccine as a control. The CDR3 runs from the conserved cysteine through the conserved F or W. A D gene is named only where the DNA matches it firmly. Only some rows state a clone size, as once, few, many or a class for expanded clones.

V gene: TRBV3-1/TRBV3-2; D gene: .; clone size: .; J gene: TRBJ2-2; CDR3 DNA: TGTGCCAGCAGCCATGGGCTCGAAGTGACCGGGGAGCTGTTTTTT; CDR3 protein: CASSHGLEVTGELFF
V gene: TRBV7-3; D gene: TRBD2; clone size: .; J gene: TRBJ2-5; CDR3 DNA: TGTGCCAGCAGCCCCGGACTAGCGGGAGTAGAGACCCAGTACTTC; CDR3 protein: CASSPGLAGVETQYF
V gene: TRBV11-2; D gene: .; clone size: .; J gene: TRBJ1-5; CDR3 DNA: TGTGCCAGCAGCACATCTTATAGCAATCAGCCCCAGCATTTT; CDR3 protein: CASSTSYSNQPQHF
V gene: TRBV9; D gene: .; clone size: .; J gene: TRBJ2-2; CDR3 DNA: TGTGCCAGCAGCGTATATGGAGGGAACACCGGGGAGCTGTTTTTT; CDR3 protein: CASSVYGGNTGELFF
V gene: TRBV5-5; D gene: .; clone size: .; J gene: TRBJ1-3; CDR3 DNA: TGTGCCAGCAGCTTGAGTTCTGGAAACACCATATATTTT; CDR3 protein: CASSLSSGNTIYF
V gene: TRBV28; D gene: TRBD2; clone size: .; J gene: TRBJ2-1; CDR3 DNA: TGTGCCAGCAGTTTAGTGGGGATTACCCCGGGACTAGCGATGCATGAGCAGTTCTTC; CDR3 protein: CASSLVGITPGLAMHEQFF
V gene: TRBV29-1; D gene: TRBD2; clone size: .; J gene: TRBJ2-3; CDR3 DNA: TGCAGCCTTAAGACTAGCGGGGTAACAGATACGCAGTATTTT; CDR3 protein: CSLKTSGVTDTQYF
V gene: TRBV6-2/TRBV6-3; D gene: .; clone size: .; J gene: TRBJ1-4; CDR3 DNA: TGTGCCAGCAGTACCCTCGACAGTGCTCCTAATGAAAAACTGTTTTTT; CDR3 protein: CASSTLDSAPNEKLFF
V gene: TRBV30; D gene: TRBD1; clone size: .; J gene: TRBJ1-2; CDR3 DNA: TGTGCCTGGAACCGGGACAGACCTCTCGGCTACACCTTC; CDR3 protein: CAWNRDRPLGYTF
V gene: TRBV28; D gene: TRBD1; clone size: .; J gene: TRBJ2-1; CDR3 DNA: TGTGCCAGCAGTTTTCCACCAGGGGGCCTCTTGAATGAGCAGTTCTTC; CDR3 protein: CASSFPPGGLLNEQFF
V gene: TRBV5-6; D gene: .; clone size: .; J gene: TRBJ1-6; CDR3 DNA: TGTGCCAGCAGCCGCGCGAACAGGGTTGCAAATCCACCCCTCCACTTT; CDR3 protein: CASSRANRVANPPLHF
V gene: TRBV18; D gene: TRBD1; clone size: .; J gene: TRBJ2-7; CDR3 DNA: TGTGCCAGCTCACCACACAGGGGGTCTCAATACGAGCAGTACTTC; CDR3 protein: CASSPHRGSQYEQYF
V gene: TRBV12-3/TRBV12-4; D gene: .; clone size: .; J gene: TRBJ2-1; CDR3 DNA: TGTGCCAGCAGTTTAGCTTTCAATGAGCAGTTCTTC; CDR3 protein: CASSLAFNEQFF
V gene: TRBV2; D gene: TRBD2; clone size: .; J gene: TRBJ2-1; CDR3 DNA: TGTGCCAGCAGTGAACTGACTAGCGGGGGATACCTCTCCTACAATGAGCAGTTCTTC; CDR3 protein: CASSELTSGGYLSYNEQFF
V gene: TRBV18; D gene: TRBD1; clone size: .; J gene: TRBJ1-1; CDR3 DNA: TGTGCCAGCTCACGCTACTCGGGACAGGACAAGAACACTGAAGCTTTCTTT; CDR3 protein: CASSRYSGQDKNTEAFF
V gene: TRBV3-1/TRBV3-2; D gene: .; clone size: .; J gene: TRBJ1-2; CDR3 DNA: TGTGCCAGCAGCCAAGTTGTAGGGGCCGACTATGGCTACACCTTC; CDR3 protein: CASSQVVGADYGYTF
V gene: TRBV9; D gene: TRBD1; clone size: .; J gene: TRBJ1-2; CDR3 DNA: TGTGCCAGCAGCGTAGGCGGGACAGGGGGTTACTATGGCTACACCTTC; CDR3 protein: CASSVGGTGGYYGYTF
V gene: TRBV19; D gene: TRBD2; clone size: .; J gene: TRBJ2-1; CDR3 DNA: TGTGCCAGTGGCCTTGTAGCGGGGGGGTACAATGAGCAGTTCTTC; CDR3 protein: CASGLVAGGYNEQFF
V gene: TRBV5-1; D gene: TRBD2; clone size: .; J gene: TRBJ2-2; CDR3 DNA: TGCGCCAGCAGTGCCGGGACTAGGGCTGGGGAGCTGTTTTTT; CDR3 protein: CASSAGTRAGELFF
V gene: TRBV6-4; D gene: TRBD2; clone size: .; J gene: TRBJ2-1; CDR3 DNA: TGTGCCAGCAGCCGGACTAGCGGGAACAATGAGCAGTTCTTC; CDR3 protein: CASSRTSGNNEQFF
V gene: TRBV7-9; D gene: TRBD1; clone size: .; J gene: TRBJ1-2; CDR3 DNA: TGTGCCAGCAGCCCGGGACAGTTTAACTATGGCTACACCTTC; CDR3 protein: CASSPGQFNYGYTF
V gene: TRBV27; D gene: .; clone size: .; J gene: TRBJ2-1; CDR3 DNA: TGTGCCAGCAGTCCTACCCCGGGACCGCGCTACAATGAGCAGTTCTTC; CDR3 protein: CASSPTPGPRYNEQFF
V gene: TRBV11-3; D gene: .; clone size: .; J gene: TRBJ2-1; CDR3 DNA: TGTGCCAGCAGCTTAGTACAGGCCAATGAGCAGTTCTTC; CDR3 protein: CASSLVQANEQFF
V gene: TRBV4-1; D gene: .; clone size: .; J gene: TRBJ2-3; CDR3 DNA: TGCGCCAGCAGCCAAGCCCCTGGGAGCACAGATACGCAGTATTTT; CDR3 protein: CASSQAPGSTDTQYF
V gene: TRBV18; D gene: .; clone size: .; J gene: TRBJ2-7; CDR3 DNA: TGTGCCAGCTCACCAAGTCGCGGGGACATCTCCGAGCAGTACTTC; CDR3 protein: CASSPSRGDISEQYF
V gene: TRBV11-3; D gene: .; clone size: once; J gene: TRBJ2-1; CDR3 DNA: TGTGCCAGCAGCTTAGTTGACAATGAGCAGTTCTTC; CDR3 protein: CASSLVDNEQFF